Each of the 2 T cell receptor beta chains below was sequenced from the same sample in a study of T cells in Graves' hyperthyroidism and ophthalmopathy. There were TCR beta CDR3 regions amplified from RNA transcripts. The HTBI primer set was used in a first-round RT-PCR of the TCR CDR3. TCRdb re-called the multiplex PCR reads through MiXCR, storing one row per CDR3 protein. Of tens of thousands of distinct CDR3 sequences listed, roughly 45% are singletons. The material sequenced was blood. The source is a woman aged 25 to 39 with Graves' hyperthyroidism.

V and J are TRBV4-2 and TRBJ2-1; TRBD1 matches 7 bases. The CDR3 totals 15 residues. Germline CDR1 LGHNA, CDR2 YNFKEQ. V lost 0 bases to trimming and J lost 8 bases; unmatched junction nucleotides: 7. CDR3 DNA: TGTGCCAGCAGCCAAGAGGTACAGGGGAAGGATGAGCAGTTCTTC. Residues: CASSQEVQGKDEQFF.

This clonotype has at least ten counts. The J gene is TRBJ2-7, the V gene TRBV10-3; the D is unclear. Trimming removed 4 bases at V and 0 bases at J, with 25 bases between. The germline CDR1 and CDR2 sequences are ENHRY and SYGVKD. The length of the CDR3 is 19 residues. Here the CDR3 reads CAISGPGDAGRRPSYEQYF. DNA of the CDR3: TGTGCCATCAGTGGACCCGGCGACGCAGGCCGAAGGCCCTCCTACGAGCAGTACTTC.